These 32 T cell receptor beta chains were sequenced from one sample in a study of OX40 agonist ivuxolimab in advanced cancers. Assay: immunoSEQ multiplex PCR; the TCRdb copy retains only in-frame clones and omits some. Altogether 20,000 to 30,000 clones are present, 83% being singletons, with the ten largest covering about 8%. Sequenced here: CD4+ or CD8+ T cells sorted from blood, sampled in a trial of the OX40 agonist ivuxolimab. These receptors were obtained from an adult with an advanced solid tumor such as melanoma, head and neck, liver or kidney cancer.

The V and J genes are TRBV4-3 and TRBJ2-5; D gene uncertain. CDR3 length equals 13 residues. The V end lost 1 base, the J end lost 4 bases, and 7 bases lay between the germline ends. Germline V CDR1 and CDR2: LGHNA, YSLEER. CDR3 DNA sequence: TGCGCCAGCAGCCAAGGGATCGGAGAGACCCAGTACTTC. Amino acids: CASSQGIGETQYF.

V usage is TRBV4-2 and J usage is TRBJ2-1; D is unresolved. Germline V lookup: CDR1 LGHNA, CDR2 YNFKEQ. V lost 3 bases, J lost 0 bases, and 15 bases lay in between. There are 17 residues in the CDR3. The CDR3 DNA sequence: TGTGCCAGCAGCCAGGAATCAGGCGTGAGCTCCTACAATGAGCAGTTCTTC. It codes for CASSQESGVSSYNEQFF.

In this sample, this clone turned up once. This sequence joins TRBV4-1 and TRBJ2-5; unclear D gene. The CDR3 is 15 amino acids. Trimming took 1 base from V and 4 from J, leaving 13 bases between them. Germline CDR1 MGHRA, CDR2 YSYEKL. This CDR3 reads CASSQGVGVRETQYF. CDR3 bases: TGCGCCAGCAGCCAAGGGGTTGGTGTTCGAGAGACCCAGTACTTC.

This sequence joins TRBV4-3 and TRBJ2-5; perhaps TRBD2 as D (5 bases). The CDR3 sequence is 15 residues long. The V and J ends lost 1 base and 2 bases respectively, with 11 bases between them. Germline CDR1 and CDR2: LGHNA and YSLEER. CDR3: CASSQVPPGQETQYF. As DNA, the CDR3 is TGCGCCAGCAGCCAAGTACCCCCGGGGCAAGAGACCCAGTACTTC.

CDR3 residues: CASSFSLATGELFF. DNA of the CDR3: TGTGCCAGCAGCTTTTCTTTAGCTACCGGGGAGCTGTTTTTT. The chain is built from TRBV7-2 and TRBJ2-2, with D hard to call. Trimming shortened V by 3 bases and J by 5 bases, and 10 bases separated the two germline ends. Germline CDR1 and CDR2: SGHTA and FQGNSA. This CDR3 spans 14 amino acids.

This clone was seen a single time. V and J are TRBV6-4 and TRBJ2-2, with 10 bases that match TRBD2. V lost 4 bases and J lost 1; bases outside the gene matches: 0. The V gene's germline CDR1 is MRHNA and CDR2 SNTAGT. The CDR3 runs to 15 residues. The CDR3 DNA follows: TGTGCCAGCAGTGCTAGCGGGGGGAACACCGGGGAGCTGTTTTTT. Protein: CASSASGGNTGELFF.

V and J are TRBV5-8 and TRBJ2-2; TRBD1 might be the D (5 bases). CDR1 is SGHTS, CDR2 YDEGEE, per germline. The CDR3 has 18 amino acids. V dropped 4 bases and J dropped 2 bases, with 21 bases sitting between them. The CDR3 loop is CASSKNFGQGRNTGELFF. In nucleotides, the CDR3 is TGTGCCAGCAGCAAGAACTTTGGGCAGGGCCGCAACACCGGGGAGCTGTTTTTT.

This clone was recorded once. The chain has TRBV5-6 and TRBJ2-7; D gene unclear. Germline V lookup: CDR1 SGHDT, CDR2 YYEEEE. This CDR3 comprises 12 residues. V lost 2 bases to trimming and J lost 3 bases, with 6 bases between them. The CDR3 is CASSFLGYEQYF. For the CDR3, the DNA is TGTGCCAGCAGCTTTCTGGGCTACGAGCAGTACTTC.

This clone is a singleton in its sample. The chain has TRBV27 and TRBJ1-5; D might be TRBD1 (6 bases). The CDR3 has 16 residues. The V gene's germline CDR1 is MNHEY and CDR2 SMNVEV (reference sequence). V was shortened by 2 bases and J by 2 bases, with 13 bases between the two germline ends. The DNA for the CDR3 is TGTGCCAGCAGTTTACATAGGGGGATGGGCAATCAGCCCCAGCATTTT. It yields the protein CASSLHRGMGNQPQHF.

The CDR3 nucleotides read TGTGCCAGCAGTTTAACAGATTCCTACGAGCAGTACTTC. As protein: CASSLTDSYEQYF. The genes are TRBV27 and TRBJ2-7; D gene unclear. The CDR3 spans 13 residues. From germline, CDR1 is MNHEY and CDR2 SMNVEV (reference sequence). V lost 2 bases and J 1 base, leaving 6 bases between the germline ends.

The CDR3 is CASSSRAPRQTNTGELFF. CDR3 nucleotides: TGTGCCAGCAGCTCCCGAGCACCAAGACAAACGAACACCGGGGAGCTGTTTTTT. This chain uses TRBV11-2 with TRBJ2-2; D call uncertain. With 4 bases removed from V and 0 bases from J, the gap between germline ends came to 18 bases. This CDR3 has 18 residues. Germline lookup yields CDR1 SGHAT and CDR2 FQNNGV.

The genes are TRBV15 and TRBJ2-1; 11 positions match TRBD2. The CDR3 totals 15 residues. The germline V gene encodes CDR1 LNHNV and CDR2 YYDKDF (reference sequence). V was pared by 5 bases and J by 4 bases, with 4 bases of the junction left unmatched. The chain's CDR3 is CATSFASGGYNEQFF. DNA for the CDR3: TGTGCCACCAGCTTCGCTAGCGGGGGGTACAATGAGCAGTTCTTC.

The chain is built from TRBV11-2 and TRBJ2-3; D uncertain. This CDR3 region has 14 residues. The ends were cut back, 1 base at V and 1 base at J, with 6 bases in the middle. CDR1 is SGHAT, CDR2 FQNNGV, per germline. The CDR3 DNA is TGTGCCAGCAGCTTAGGCTGGGGCACAGATACGCAGTATTTT. It is translated as CASSLGWGTDTQYF.

The J gene is TRBJ2-1, the V gene TRBV10-3; 11 bases align to TRBD2. The CDR3 has 17 amino acids. Trimming removed 0 bases from V and 7 bases from J; junction bases left unmatched: 8. The germline CDR1 and CDR2 sequences are ENHRY and SYGVKD. The CDR3 region has the DNA TGTGCCATCAGTGAGTCGAAGGGGACTAGCGGACCTAATGAGCAGTTCTTC. As protein: CAISESKGTSGPNEQFF.

In regard to this clone: This sample also contains other DNA sequences that code for the same CDR3. The chain uses TRBV27 and TRBJ1-2, with a tentative D call TRBD1 (5 bases). Trimming pared 5 bases from V and 6 bases from J, leaving 13 bases between. This CDR3 is 13 amino acids long. Germline V gene data show CDR1 as MNHEY and CDR2 as SMNVEV (reference sequence). CDR3 residues: CASSLQGVDGYTF. The DNA for the CDR3 is TGTGCCAGCAGTCTCCAGGGTGTAGATGGCTACACCTTC.

This clone was found once. CDR3 amino acids: CASYPGGNEQFF. Written as DNA, the CDR3 is TGTGCTAGTTATCCGGGGGGCAATGAGCAGTTCTTC. V is TRBV12-5 and J is TRBJ2-1; the match to TRBD2 covers 7 bases. The V gene's germline CDR1 is LGHNT and CDR2 FRNRAP. V shed 8 bases, J shed 6 bases, and the junction held 4 bases outside the gene matches. The length of the CDR3 is 12 residues.

By share, this clone counts as medium-sized. The rearrangement joins TRBV9 to TRBJ2-3, with D perhaps matching TRBD1 (6 bases). Trimming removed 4 bases from V and 5 bases from J, with 8 bases in between. The CDR3 runs to 12 residues. Germline V CDR1 and CDR2: SGDLS, YYNGEE. In DNA form, the CDR3 reads TGTGCCAGCAGCCCGACAGGAGATACGCAGTATTTT. This codes for CASSPTGDTQYF.

The rearrangement uses TRBV4-3 and TRBJ1-1, with a possible D match to TRBD1 (6 bases). V was cut by 0 bases and J by 5 bases, with 19 bases left in between. CDR1 and CDR2 (germline): LGHNA, YSLEER. The CDR3 is made up of 17 amino acids. The CDR3 spells CASSQDGLGAEGTEAFF. The CDR3 DNA sequence: TGCGCCAGCAGCCAAGATGGTTTGGGGGCAGAGGGGACTGAAGCTTTCTTT.

The chain recombines TRBV14 with TRBJ2-5; no clear D. CDR3 length equals 13 residues. The V end lost 1 base, the J end lost 2 bases, and 5 bases lay between the germline ends. Germline lookup yields CDR1 SGHDN and CDR2 FVKESK. This CDR3 is CASSQGGQETQYF. The CDR3 DNA reads TGTGCCAGCAGCCAAGGGGGACAAGAGACCCAGTACTTC.

The chain uses TRBV5-1 and TRBJ1-4; no firm D call. CDR1 is SGHRS and CDR2 is YFSETQ in the germline V gene. Trimming shortened V by 4 bases and J by 8 bases, and 3 bases separated the two germline ends. CDR3 size: 10 residues. CDR3: CASSPEKLFF. CDR3 sequence (DNA): TGCGCCAGCAGCCCGGAAAAACTGTTTTTT.

CDR3 sequence: CASSLGGVPEAFF. The CDR3 nucleotides read TGTGCCAGCAGCTTAGGGGGTGTACCTGAAGCTTTCTTT. The chain links TRBV11-2 to TRBJ1-1; D is unresolved. V was cut by 1 base and J by 6 bases, with 9 bases left in between. CDR1 SGHAT and CDR2 FQNNGV come from the germline V gene. The CDR3 consists of 13 residues.

The chain couples TRBV4-1 to TRBJ1-6; D perhaps matches TRBD1 (6 bases). V shed 3 bases and J shed 10 bases, with 13 bases lying between them. In germline, CDR1 is MGHRA, CDR2 YSYEKL. The CDR3 totals 14 residues. This CDR3 reads CASSQRGGGSPLHF. CDR3 coding DNA: TGCGCCAGCAGCCAGAGGGGGGGAGGATCACCCCTCCACTTT.

The chain couples TRBV9 to TRBJ2-2; the D is unclear. The germline V gene has CDR1 SGDLS and CDR2 YYNGEE. This CDR3 region has 13 residues. V was shortened by 4 bases and J by 6 bases, with 10 bases between the two germline ends. This CDR3 is CASSRRSPGELFF. The CDR3 DNA is TGTGCCAGCAGCAGGAGAAGCCCCGGGGAGCTGTTTTTT.

Only one count was recorded for this clone. V and J are TRBV11-2 and TRBJ2-1; D remains unclear. The CDR3 covers 14 residues. Germline CDR1 reads SGHAT; CDR2 reads FQNNGV. Trimming took 4 bases from V and 8 from J, leaving 15 bases between them. The CDR3 loop is CASSSLFFSDEQFF. The CDR3 bases are TGTGCCAGCAGCTCCCTTTTCTTCTCCGATGAGCAGTTCTTC.

V gene TRBV11-2 combines with J gene TRBJ1-1; the D is unclear. V was pared by 4 bases and J by 3 bases, with 9 bases between. The CDR3 contains 13 residues. Germline assignment: CDR1 SGHAT and CDR2 FQNNGV. DNA of the CDR3: TGTGCCAGCAGCTGGGCAGTTTACACTGAAGCTTTCTTT. This translates into CASSWAVYTEAFF.

The rearrangement joins TRBV6-5 to TRBJ1-1, with TRBD1 as a possible D gene (6 bases). The CDR3 extends over 16 amino acids. CDR1 and CDR2 (germline): MNHEY, SVGAGI. V dropped 1 base and J dropped 4 bases, with 16 bases sitting between them. In nucleotides, the CDR3 is TGTGCCAGCAGTTACTACCAGGGGAGTAGCAGCACTGAAGCTTTCTTT. Protein sequence: CASSYYQGSSSTEAFF.

The V and J genes are TRBV4-3 and TRBJ2-1; D remains ambiguous. CDR1 and CDR2 from the germline V gene are LGHNA and YSLEER. The CDR3 sequence is 11 residues long. Trimming left V 10 bases short and J 8 bases short, with 12 bases between. The CDR3 sequence is CATDSGYEQFF. CDR3 nucleotide sequence: TGCGCCACAGATTCGGGCTATGAGCAGTTCTTC.

This clone was detected a few times. The V and J genes are TRBV27 and TRBJ1-5; D may be TRBD1 (6 bases). The CDR3 is 15 residues long. V was clipped by 6 bases and J by 7 bases, with 19 bases between them. Germline V gene sequence: CDR1 MNHEY, CDR2 SMNVEV (reference sequence). The CDR3 sequence is CASRALLGGGQPQHF. The CDR3, as DNA: TGTGCCAGCAGGGCGCTGCTCGGGGGGGGCCAGCCCCAGCATTTT.

The V and J genes are TRBV10-2 and TRBJ1-1, with D possibly matching TRBD1 (6 bases). Germline V gives CDR1 WSHSY, CDR2 SAAADI. V was clipped by 5 bases and J by 5 bases, with 12 bases between them. This CDR3 has 13 amino acids. CDR3 sequence: CASSTGGFTEAFF. Written as DNA, the CDR3 is TGCGCCAGCAGTACGGGGGGCTTTACTGAAGCTTTCTTT.

The chain employs TRBV13 and TRBJ2-7; TRBD1 is a possible D gene (6 bases). Germline assignment: CDR1 PRHDT and CDR2 FYEKMQ (reference sequence). Deletions cut 8 bases from V and 3 bases from J, with 11 bases between. The CDR3 contains 12 residues. The DNA of the CDR3 is TGTGCCAGCGCCAGGGGAATCTACGAGCAGTACTTC. Protein sequence: CASARGIYEQYF.

This clone was seen once. The CDR3 DNA is TGTGCCAGCAGCGTAGCTGCACCGGGTTCGGCTAATGAAAAACTGTTTTTT. This gives the protein CASSVAAPGSANEKLFF. The chain combines TRBV9 with TRBJ1-4; D is uncertain. The germline V gene has CDR1 SGDLS and CDR2 YYNGEE. The CDR3 runs 17 residues. Trimming pared 0 bases from V and 3 bases from J, leaving 15 bases between.

The V and J genes are TRBV5-1 and TRBJ2-7; no firm D call. V lost 6 bases, J lost 2 bases, and 6 bases lay in between. The CDR3 has 11 amino acids. CDR1 SGHRS and CDR2 YFSETQ come from the germline V gene. CDR3 in DNA: TGCGCCAGCAACGGTCCCTACGAGCAGTACTTC. Translation gives CASNGPYEQYF.